Below are 11 T cell receptor beta chains sequenced from a single sample in a study of OX40 agonist ivuxolimab in advanced cancers. Measured with immunoSEQ multiplex PCR; TCRdb has only the in-frame clones, and not every one. This sample has roughly 64,000 clones, with more than 80% found just once. Sequenced here: CD4+ or CD8+ T cells sorted from blood, sampled in a trial of the OX40 agonist ivuxolimab. The source is an adult with an advanced solid tumor such as melanoma, head and neck, liver or kidney cancer.

The rearrangement uses TRBV21-1 and TRBJ1-2; the table's TRBD1 call for D was not verified on the DNA. TRBV21-1 is deemed a pseudogene. The CDR3 sequence is 14 residues long. CDR3 loop: CASDGTGSNYGYTF. The CDR3 coding sequence is TGTGCCAGCGATGGGACAGGGAGTAACTATGGCTACACCTTC.

The rearrangement links TRBV25-1 to TRBJ1-6, with D tentatively TRBD1 (5 bases). The V gene's germline CDR1 is MGHDK and CDR2 SYGVNS. Trimming removed 2 bases from V and 13 bases from J, with 12 bases in between. CDR3 size: 13 residues. The CDR3 DNA sequence: TGTGCCAGCAGTGAAAGGGGCGCCATGCCCCTCCACTTT. Translation gives CASSERGAMPLHF.

This chain joins TRBV5-4 and TRBJ2-7; tentative D call: TRBD1 (6 bases). V dropped 3 bases and J dropped 2 bases, with 12 bases sitting between them. The CDR3 contains 14 residues. The germline CDR1 and CDR2 sequences are SGHNT and YYREEE (reference sequence). CDR3 DNA: TGTGCCAGCAGCTCGCGGACAGTTACCTACGAGCAGTACTTC. Translated: CASSSRTVTYEQYF.

This chain uses TRBV10-2 with TRBJ2-1; the D is unclear. Trimming shortened V by 4 bases and J by 5 bases, and 6 bases separated the two germline ends. The germline gives CDR1 WSHSY, CDR2 SAAADI. The CDR3 totals 12 residues. Here the CDR3 DNA reads TGCGCCAGCAGTGCAATAAACAATGAGCAGTTCTTC. This sequence encodes CASSAINNEQFF.

The chain recombines TRBV12-5 with TRBJ2-3; D is perhaps TRBD1 or TRBD2 (6 bases each). V gave up 8 bases and J gave up 0 bases, with 18 bases separating them. The CDR3 is 16 residues long. CDR1 is LGHNT and CDR2 is FRNRAP in the germline V gene. CDR3 sequence (DNA): TGTGCTAGTAGCGGGCAGGGGACCACTAGCACAGATACGCAGTATTTT. This codes for CASSGQGTTSTDTQYF.

This sequence joins TRBV6-1 and TRBJ1-2; the D is unclear. CDR1 is MNHNS, CDR2 SASEGT, per germline. This CDR3 is built from 12 residues. The ends were cut back, 1 base at V and 8 bases at J, with 8 bases in the middle. For the CDR3, the DNA is TGTGCCAGCAGTGAAGGGGGTTACGGCTACACCTTC. Amino acid sequence: CASSEGGYGYTF.

This chain connects TRBV27 to TRBJ2-4, with D perhaps TRBD1 (6 bases). V was shortened by 2 bases and J by 1 base, with 6 bases between the two germline ends. Germline V CDR1 and CDR2: MNHEY, SMNVEV (reference sequence). CDR3 length equals 14 residues. CDR3 region: CASSLRGAKNIQYF. The DNA for the CDR3 is TGTGCCAGCAGTTTAAGGGGGGCCAAAAACATTCAGTACTTC.

The chain recombines TRBV7-9 with TRBJ2-5, with D perhaps TRBD1 (6 bases). CDR1 is SEHNR, CDR2 FQNEAQ, per germline (reference sequence). V dropped 3 bases and J dropped 1 base, with 12 bases sitting between them. This CDR3 has 15 residues. The CDR3 reads CASSLDSALQETQYF. As DNA, the CDR3 is TGTGCCAGCAGCTTGGACAGTGCTCTCCAAGAGACCCAGTACTTC. The full variable domain, with the rest looked up from reference TRBV7-9 and TRBJ2-5, is DTGVSQNPRHKITKRGQNVTFRCDPISEHNRLYWYRQTLGQGPEFLTYFQNEAQLEKSRLLSDRFSAERPKGSFSTLEIQRTEQGDSAMYLCASSLDSALQETQYFGPGTRLLVL.

The rearrangement links TRBV10-1 to TRBJ2-7; perhaps TRBD2 as D (7 bases). The CDR3 spans 12 residues. Per germline, CDR1 WNHNN and CDR2 SYGVQD (reference sequence). The germline V and J ends were trimmed by 5 bases and 7 bases, with 12 bases remaining between them. The DNA of the CDR3 is TGCGCCAGCAGTCCCGGGGGGCGTGAGCAGTACTTC. As protein: CASSPGGREQYF.

The chain has TRBV27 and TRBJ2-6, with D possibly TRBD2 on 6 matching bases. The CDR3 covers 15 residues. V was shortened by 2 bases and J by 2 bases, with 7 bases between the two germline ends. Germline-derived CDR1 and CDR2 are MNHEY and SMNVEV (reference sequence). The CDR3 nucleotides are TGTGCCAGCAGTTTACCGGGGGCTGGGGCCAACGTCCTGACTTTC. The encoded protein is CASSLPGAGANVLTF.

CDR3 in amino acids: CSVEEGLAGVFYEQYF. The CDR3 nucleotides are TGCAGCGTTGAAGAAGGACTAGCGGGAGTATTTTACGAGCAGTACTTC. The chain is built from TRBV29-1 and TRBJ2-7; 13 positions match TRBD2. V was pared by 0 bases and J by 4 bases, with 6 bases of the junction left unmatched. The CDR3 contains 16 residues. Germline V gene sequence: CDR1 SQVTM, CDR2 ANQGSEA.